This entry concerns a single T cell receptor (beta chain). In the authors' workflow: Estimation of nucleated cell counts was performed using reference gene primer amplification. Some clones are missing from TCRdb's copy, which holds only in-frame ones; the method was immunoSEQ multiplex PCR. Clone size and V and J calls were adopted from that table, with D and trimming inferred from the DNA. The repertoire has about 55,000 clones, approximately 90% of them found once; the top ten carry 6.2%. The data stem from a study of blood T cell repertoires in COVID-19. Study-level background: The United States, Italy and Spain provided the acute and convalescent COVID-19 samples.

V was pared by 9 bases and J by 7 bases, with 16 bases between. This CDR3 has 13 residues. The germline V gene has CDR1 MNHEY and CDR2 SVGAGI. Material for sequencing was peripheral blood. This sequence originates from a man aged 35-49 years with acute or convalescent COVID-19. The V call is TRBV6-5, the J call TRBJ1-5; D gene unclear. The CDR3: CASQVALGQPQHF. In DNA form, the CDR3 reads TGTGCCAGTCAGGTCGCGCTCGGACAGCCCCAGCATTTT.